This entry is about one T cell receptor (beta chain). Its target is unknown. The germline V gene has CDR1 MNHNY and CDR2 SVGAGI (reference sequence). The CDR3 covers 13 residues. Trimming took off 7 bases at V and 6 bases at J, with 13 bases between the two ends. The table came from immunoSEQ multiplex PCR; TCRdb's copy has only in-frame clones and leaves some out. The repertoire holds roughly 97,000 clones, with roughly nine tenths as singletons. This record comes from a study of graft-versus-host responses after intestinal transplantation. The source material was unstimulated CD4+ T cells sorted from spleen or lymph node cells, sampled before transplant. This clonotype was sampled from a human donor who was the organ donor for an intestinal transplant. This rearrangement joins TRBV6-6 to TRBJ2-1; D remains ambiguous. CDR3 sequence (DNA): TGTGCCAGCACCACGACTGCCCCCAATGAGCAGTTCTTC. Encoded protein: CASTTTAPNEQFF.